Given below is one T cell receptor beta chain in context. Its antigen is unknown. This entry comes from a study of cytomegalovirus exposure and HLA in healthy donors. Trimming removed 4 bases from V and 0 bases from J, with 18 bases in between. From germline, CDR1 is MNHNS and CDR2 SASEGT. The CDR3 totals 17 residues. Points from the study as a whole: Within an earlier analysis, most TCR beta V segments proved productive either about 87% or about 30% of the time. HLA alleles were associated with 16,000 or so TCR beta sequences in a later analysis at 0.05 false discovery rate.

The PCR used 60 Vbeta and 13 Jbeta primers. Only in-frame clones appear in the TCRdb table, and some are missing; sequencing was by immunoSEQ multiplex PCR. In the table there are about 120,000 clones, roughly 78% of which are singletons. The TCR was taken from a woman in her twenties or thirties in good health and CMV-seronegative. The chain employs TRBV6-1 and TRBJ1-1; D remains unclear. Material: PBMCs. The CDR3 loop is CASSALTLADMNTEAFF. CDR3 DNA: TGTGCCAGCAGTGCTCTAACCCTAGCCGACATGAACACTGAAGCTTTCTTT.